The 32 T cell receptor beta chains in this list originate from one sample, sequenced in a study of T cell changes during pregnancy in multiple sclerosis. Generated by immunoSEQ multiplex PCR, the TCRdb table keeps only in-frame clones and is missing some. The table shows about 70,000 clones, with approximately 94% occurring only once. Material: peripheral blood, obtained in the third trimester of pregnancy. These receptors were obtained from a female donor with multiple sclerosis, enrolled in a pregnancy study.

The chain links TRBV19 to TRBJ2-2, with D possibly being TRBD2 (6 bases). CDR1 and CDR2 (germline): LNHDA, SQIVND (reference sequence). V was shortened by 1 base and J by 5 bases, with 11 bases between the two germline ends. The CDR3 runs to 15 residues. The CDR3 is CASSIVRGGTGELFF. The CDR3 DNA sequence: TGTGCCAGTAGTATAGTAAGGGGAGGAACCGGGGAGCTGTTTTTT.

The chain carries TRBV18 and TRBJ1-1; D gene unclear. This CDR3 has 13 residues. The ends were cut back, 6 bases at V and 5 bases at J, with 13 bases in the middle. The V gene's germline CDR1 is KGHSH and CDR2 LQKENI. The CDR3 region has the DNA TGTGCCAGCTCCGGGTTTATGGATACTGAAGCTTTCTTT. Translation gives CASSGFMDTEAFF.

V gene TRBV19 combines with J gene TRBJ2-3; 8 nucleotides agree with TRBD1. V dropped 5 bases and J dropped 4; count of bases not matched to a gene: 11. Germline assignment: CDR1 LNHDA and CDR2 SQIVND (reference sequence). The CDR3 sequence is 16 residues long. In DNA, the CDR3 is TGTGCCAGTAGTCCCTCCACAGGGGGTAGATCAGATACGCAGTATTTT. Residues: CASSPSTGGRSDTQYF.

This rearrangement joins TRBV15 to TRBJ2-7; 8 bases match TRBD2. Germline V CDR1 and CDR2: LNHNV, YYDKDF (reference sequence). V shed 0 bases and J 0 bases; nucleotides not matched to a gene: 4. The CDR3 sequence is 16 residues long. CDR3 region: CATSRESGGLSYEQYF. In DNA, the CDR3 is TGTGCCACCAGCAGAGAAAGCGGGGGACTCTCCTACGAGCAGTACTTC. Using reference TRBV15 and TRBJ2-7 for the parts outside the CDR3, the full variable domain is DAMVIQNPRYQVTQFGKPVTLSCSQTLNHNVMYWYQQKSSQAPKLLFHYYDKDFNNEADTPDNFQSRRPNTSFCFLDIRSPGLGDTAMYLCATSRESGGLSYEQYFGPGTRLTVT.

The chain couples TRBV7-9 to TRBJ1-4, with 8 bases aligning to TRBD1. From germline, CDR1 is SEHNR and CDR2 FQNEAQ (reference sequence). With V trimmed by 0 bases and J by 8 bases, 8 bases remained unmatched. The CDR3 has 16 residues. The CDR3 loop is CASSLALGTGYEKLFF. CDR3 sequence (DNA): TGTGCCAGCAGCTTAGCGCTTGGGACAGGCTACGAAAAACTGTTTTTT.

The rearrangement uses TRBV25-1 and TRBJ2-6; possibly TRBD1 for D (6 bases). Deletions cut 5 bases from V and 0 bases from J, with 14 bases between. Looked up from germline, CDR1 is MGHDK and CDR2 is SYGVNS. The CDR3 has 17 amino acids. In DNA, the CDR3 is TGTGCCAGCAGTTTTACAGGGATTCCCTCTGGGGCCAACGTCCTGACTTTC. Residues: CASSFTGIPSGANVLTF.

The gene calls are TRBV6-6 and TRBJ2-7; the D is unclear. CDR3 size: 12 residues. Germline V gives CDR1 MNHNY, CDR2 SVGAGI (reference sequence). Trimming cost V 5 bases and J 5 bases, with 10 bases left between them. The CDR3, as DNA: TGTGCCAGCAGTCAGACGACAAACGAGCAGTACTTC. It codes for CASSQTTNEQYF.

The genes are TRBV4-2 and TRBJ1-1; 9 nucleotides match TRBD1. CDR3 length: 13 amino acids. The junction had 7 bases not matched to a gene; V was cut back by 3 bases and J by 11 bases. Germline V gene data show CDR1 as LGHNA and CDR2 as YNFKEQ. This CDR3 is CASSQTGTGNAFF. In DNA, the CDR3 is TGTGCCAGCAGCCAGACCGGGACAGGGAACGCTTTCTTT.

This chain joins TRBV7-2 and TRBJ2-3, with TRBD2 matching over 10 bases. Germline V gives CDR1 SGHTA, CDR2 FQGNSA. The CDR3 runs 17 residues. J lost 4 bases, V lost 4 bases, and 11 bases had no gene match. CDR3 residues: CASSSRGSGGVPDTQYF. In DNA, the CDR3 is TGTGCCAGCAGCTCCCGGGGAAGCGGGGGGGTTCCAGATACGCAGTATTTT. Full variable domain (rest looked up from reference TRBV7-2 and TRBJ2-3): GAGVSQSPSNKVTEKGKDVELRCDPISGHTALYWYRQSLGQGLEFLIYFQGNSAPDKSGLPSDRFSAERTGGSVSTLTIQRTQQEDSAVYLCASSSRGSGGVPDTQYFGPGTRLTVL.

The chain joins TRBV4-3 to TRBJ1-2; D remains ambiguous. This CDR3 comprises 16 residues. The V gene lost 4 bases and the J gene lost 6 bases, with 21 bases spanning the gap. Per the germline V gene, CDR1 is LGHNA and CDR2 is YSLEER. This CDR3 is CASSPTTLRSMDGYTF. Here the CDR3 DNA reads TGCGCCAGCAGCCCTACCACGTTAAGGAGTATGGATGGCTACACCTTC.

CDR3 loop: CASSSVLKNTEAFF. The CDR3 DNA follows: TGTGCCAGCAGCTCGGTCCTAAAGAACACTGAAGCTTTCTTT. J is TRBJ1-1 and V is TRBV5-5; D remains ambiguous. The CDR3 spans 14 residues. The ends were cut back, 3 bases at V and 1 base at J, with 10 bases in the middle. Germline V gene data show CDR1 as SGHKS and CDR2 as YYEKEE (reference sequence). Together with reference TRBV5-5 and TRBJ1-1, the CDR3 gives the full variable domain: DAGVTQSPTHLIKTRGQQVTLRCSPISGHKSVSWYQQVLGQGPQFIFQYYEKEERGRGNFPDRFSARQFPNYSSELNVNALLLGDSALYLCASSSVLKNTEAFFGQGTRLTVV.

This clone was seen a single time. V gene TRBV21-1 combines with J gene TRBJ2-7; the table's TRBD2 call for D was not verified on the DNA. TRBV21-1 is shown as a pseudogene. The CDR3 has 14 residues. The CDR3 here is CADLFGGDPYEQYF. The CDR3 DNA follows: TGTGCCGACCTATTCGGAGGGGACCCCTACGAGCAGTACTTC.

The chain combines TRBV28 with TRBJ2-3, with 7 bases that match TRBD2. Germline CDR1 reads MDHEN; CDR2 reads SYDVKM. V shed 3 bases and J 1 base; nucleotides not matched to a gene: 4. The CDR3 has 15 amino acids. The CDR3 reads CASSLGGVGTDTQYF. The CDR3 DNA is TGTGCCAGCAGTTTGGGGGGGGTCGGCACAGATACGCAGTATTTT.

This chain uses TRBV19 with TRBJ1-2; a possible D gene is TRBD1 (6 bases). The CDR3 contains 20 residues. The germline V and J ends were trimmed by 9 bases and 2 bases, with 34 bases remaining between them. CDR1 is LNHDA, CDR2 SQIVND, per germline (reference sequence). In nucleotides, the CDR3 is TGTGCCAGCAACTCATTTATCATTTTAGGCGGACAGCCTTACAACTATGGCTACACCTTC. Translation: CASNSFIILGGQPYNYGYTF. Full variable domain (remainder filled in from reference TRBV19 and TRBJ1-2): DGGITQSPKYLFRKEGQNVTLSCEQNLNHDAMYWYRQDPGQGLRLIYYSQIVNDFQKGDIAEGYSVSREKKESFPLTVTSAQKNPTAFYLCASNSFIILGGQPYNYGYTFGSGTRLTVV.

A remark on this clone: Additional DNA sequences in this sample encode the identical CDR3. The chain recombines TRBV7-2 with TRBJ2-7; TRBD2 matches 9 bases. This CDR3 spans 14 amino acids. The germline V gene encodes CDR1 SGHTA and CDR2 FQGNSA. J lost 2 bases, V lost 3 bases, and 2 bases had no gene match. The CDR3 spells CASSLGGGAYEQYF. The CDR3 DNA follows: TGTGCCAGCAGCTTGGGCGGGGGGGCCTACGAGCAGTACTTC.

This clone was seen only once. V is TRBV30 and J is TRBJ1-4; D is unclear. V dropped 5 bases and J dropped 11 bases, with 12 bases sitting between them. Germline CDR1 reads GTSNPN; CDR2 reads SVGIG (reference sequence). This CDR3 is 11 amino acids long. The CDR3: CAWGVGVKLFF. In DNA form, the CDR3 reads TGTGCCTGGGGAGTGGGAGTGAAACTGTTTTTT. The variable domain in full, with the rest retrieved from reference TRBV30 and TRBJ1-4, is SQTIHQWPATLVQPVGSPLSLECTVEGTSNPNLYWYRQAAGRGLQLLFYSVGIGQISSEVPQNLSASRPQDRQFILSSKKLLLSDSGFYLCAWGVGVKLFFGSGTQLSVL.

This clone was picked up one time. The gene calls are TRBV14 and TRBJ1-1, with D maybe TRBD1 (6 bases). In germline, CDR1 is SGHDN, CDR2 FVKESK. The CDR3 length is 13 residues. The V and J ends lost 4 bases and 1 base respectively, with 7 bases between them. The CDR3 nucleotides read TGTGCCAGCAGCCGGACAGCGAACACTGAAGCTTTCTTT. This gives the protein CASSRTANTEAFF.

V gene TRBV7-9 combines with J gene TRBJ1-1; D gene ambiguous. Per germline, CDR1 SEHNR and CDR2 FQNEAQ (reference sequence). The CDR3 covers 12 residues. Trimming pared 5 bases from V and 4 bases from J, leaving 8 bases between. The CDR3 DNA follows: TGTGCCAGCAGCGTCTCCAGCACTGAAGCTTTCTTT. Translation: CASSVSSTEAFF.

The V and J genes are TRBV7-9 and TRBJ2-5; D perhaps matches TRBD2 (5 bases). Germline CDR1 reads SEHNR; CDR2 reads FQNEAQ (reference sequence). V was shortened by 4 bases and J by 6 bases, with 12 bases between the two germline ends. The CDR3 has 13 amino acids. The CDR3 nucleotides read TGTGCCAGCAGCTCCGGGGAGTTGCAGACCCAGTACTTC. Translating it yields CASSSGELQTQYF.

The chain employs TRBV7-9 and TRBJ2-7; 8 nucleotides align to TRBD1. Germline V gene lookup returns CDR1 SEHNR and CDR2 FQNEAQ (reference sequence). This CDR3 contains 14 residues. V shed 4 bases and J 1 base; nucleotides not matched to a gene: 3. The CDR3 bases are TGTGCCAGCAGCTGGGGGACAGGATCCTACGAGCAGTACTTC. Amino acids: CASSWGTGSYEQYF. Combining the CDR3 with reference TRBV7-9 and TRBJ2-7 gives the whole variable domain DTGVSQNPRHKITKRGQNVTFRCDPISEHNRLYWYRQTLGQGPEFLTYFQNEAQLEKSRLLSDRFSAERPKGSFSTLEIQRTEQGDSAMYLCASSWGTGSYEQYFGPGTRLTVT.

The V and J genes are TRBV7-9 and TRBJ1-1; perhaps TRBD1 as D (6 bases). This CDR3 is 12 amino acids long. V was pared by 4 bases and J by 11 bases, with 14 bases between. Germline assignment: CDR1 SEHNR and CDR2 FQNEAQ (reference sequence). Here the CDR3 DNA reads TGTGCCAGCAGCTCCGGACAGTTTAGGGCTTTCTTT. Encoded protein: CASSSGQFRAFF.

The rearrangement uses TRBV7-9 and TRBJ2-1; a weak D match, TRBD2 (6 bases). V shed 2 bases and J shed 4 bases, with 12 bases lying between them. The CDR3 contains 15 residues. CDR1 and CDR2 (germline): SEHNR, FQNEAQ (reference sequence). The CDR3 coding sequence is TGTGCCAGCAGCTTACGGGACTCCAATTACAATGAGCAGTTCTTC. Amino acids: CASSLRDSNYNEQFF.

Only one count was recorded for this clone. In nucleotides, the CDR3 is TGTGCCAGTAGTTTCGGACAGGGAAAACTGTTTTTT. Its translation: CASSFGQGKLFF. V usage is TRBV19 and J usage is TRBJ1-4; TRBD1 matches at 8 bases. The junction had 3 bases not matched to a gene; V was cut back by 5 bases and J by 10 bases. CDR1 and CDR2 from the germline V gene are LNHDA and SQIVND (reference sequence). The CDR3 loop spans 12 amino acids.

The gene calls are TRBV7-2 and TRBJ2-7; TRBD2 matches at 7 bases. Per the germline V gene, CDR1 is SGHTA and CDR2 is FQGNSA. With V trimmed by 1 base and J by 7 bases, 7 bases remained unmatched. The CDR3 sequence is 14 residues long. CDR3 amino acids: CASSLGGSMGEQYF. CDR3 DNA sequence: TGTGCCAGCAGCTTAGGCGGGAGCATGGGAGAGCAGTACTTC.

V usage is TRBV5-4 and J usage is TRBJ1-1, with 8 bases aligning to TRBD1. The length of the CDR3 is 14 residues. Germline V gene data show CDR1 as SGHNT and CDR2 as YYREEE (reference sequence). J gave up 2 bases and V 5 bases, and 5 bases lay outside the gene matches. CDR3 sequence: CASRPDRANTEAFF. CDR3 nucleotides: TGTGCCAGCAGACCGGACAGGGCAAACACTGAAGCTTTCTTT.

This chain connects TRBV7-3 to TRBJ1-1; maybe TRBD1 (5 bases). Trimming left V 5 bases short and J 0 bases short, with 16 bases between. This CDR3 spans 16 amino acids. CDR1 SGHTA and CDR2 FQGTGA come from the germline V gene. The DNA for the CDR3 is TGTGCCAGCAGCCCTCAGCCGGGGGTCCTGAACACTGAAGCTTTCTTT. Translation: CASSPQPGVLNTEAFF. Combining the CDR3 with reference TRBV7-3 and TRBJ1-1 gives the whole variable domain GAGVSQTPSNKVTEKGKYVELRCDPISGHTALYWYRQSLGQGPEFLIYFQGTGAADDSGLPNDRFFAVRPEGSVSTLKIQRTERGDSAVYLCASSPQPGVLNTEAFFGQGTRLTVV.

The chain links TRBV7-2 to TRBJ2-7, with 13 bases identical to TRBD2. V lost 4 bases to trimming and J lost 7 bases; unmatched junction nucleotides: 7. The CDR3 is 15 residues long. The V gene's germline CDR1 is SGHTA and CDR2 FQGNSA. Written as DNA, the CDR3 is TGTGCCAGCAGCTCACAACTAGCGGGGGGGCGAGAGCAGTACTTC. Protein sequence: CASSSQLAGGREQYF.

This rearrangement joins TRBV4-1 to TRBJ2-3, with TRBD2 identical over 10 bases. Germline lookup yields CDR1 MGHRA and CDR2 YSYEKL. V shed 2 bases, J shed 6 bases, and the junction held 5 bases outside the gene matches. This CDR3 region has 15 residues. CDR3 in amino acids: CASSQPTSGVDTQYF. Written as DNA, the CDR3 is TGCGCCAGCAGCCAACCAACTAGCGGGGTGGATACGCAGTATTTT.

The CDR3 coding sequence is TGCGCCAGCAGCCAAGATTCCGGGGGGGTCACAGATACGCAGTATTTT. Encoded protein: CASSQDSGGVTDTQYF. The rearrangement links TRBV4-3 to TRBJ2-3, with TRBD2 matching over 8 bases. V was pared by 0 bases and J by 2 bases, with 4 bases of the junction left unmatched. Looked up from germline, CDR1 is LGHNA and CDR2 is YSLEER. The CDR3 length is 16 residues.

The chain is built from TRBV5-5 and TRBJ2-3, with D possibly matching TRBD2 (6 bases). V was cut by 0 bases and J by 9 bases, with 17 bases left in between. Germline CDR1 is SGHKS and CDR2 is YYEKEE (reference sequence). The CDR3 length is 15 residues. The CDR3 DNA reads TGTGCCAGCAGCTTGGTTGGGGACTCTTCGTCAACGCAGTATTTT. Protein product: CASSLVGDSSSTQYF.

This chain connects TRBV7-3 to TRBJ2-7; D perhaps matches TRBD2 (6 bases). Trimming removed 4 bases at V and 3 bases at J, with 13 bases between. The CDR3 runs 14 residues. The V gene's germline CDR1 is SGHTA and CDR2 FQGTGA. The CDR3 nucleotides read TGTGCCAGCAGCTCTCAACGGGGGTTCTACGAGCAGTACTTC. This translates into CASSSQRGFYEQYF.

The rearrangement uses TRBV19 and TRBJ1-2, with 9 bases aligning to TRBD1. CDR1 and CDR2 from the germline V gene are LNHDA and SQIVND (reference sequence). The junction had 6 bases not matched to a gene; V was cut back by 1 base and J by 6 bases. This CDR3 contains 15 residues. The CDR3 sequence is CASSIGGTGYNGYTF. For the CDR3, the DNA is TGTGCCAGTAGTATAGGAGGGACAGGGTATAATGGCTACACCTTC.